Detailed here is one T cell receptor (beta chain). Its antigen is currently not known. Per-base qualities were not stored, and no clone one base away is much larger. The germline V gene gives CDR1 as KGHSH and CDR2 as LQKENI. From cysteine to phenylalanine, the CDR3 is 15 amino acids long. The sequence is cut down to CDR3 DNA, 45 bases in frame from base 1. Relative to germline, V is missing 3 bases and J is missing 3 bases, with 5 bases of the junction outside any gene match. This entry comes from a study of T-cell memory formation after mild COVID-19 (dated by TCRdb to about 2021). Regarding the research as a whole: TCR sequence clusters from the two donors were largely donor specific. T-cell clones expanding and contracting after mild COVID-19 in a couple of donors were tracked by longitudinal TCRalpha and TCRbeta repertoire sequencing. Two young, previously healthy adult volunteers, one female and one male, were included in the cohort. Broader findings and caveats from the paper: Only two mild cases were covered by the study, and larger cohorts that include severe cases with pre-infection samples were considered necessary. Contracting CD4+ clones were located mainly in the CM and EM memory subsets, whereas CD8+ clones were found to be enriched in EMRA. Whether the second-wave clones peaking on day 37 were SARS-CoV-2 specific was not confirmed. The detection of some responding clones in pre-infection memory suggests that pre-existing cross-reactive memory T cells joined the SARS-CoV-2 response. Clones contracting from day 15 to 85 had balanced CD4/CD8 phenotypes, while a second wave expanding from day 15 to 37 was biased towards CD4+.

The reads were generated on an Illumina NovaSeq 6000. cDNA libraries for TCRalpha and TCRbeta were prepared by 5'RACE using constant-segment primers, with sample barcodes and unique molecular identifiers added. Trizol reagent was used to extract RNA from every sample. Library amplification was performed in two PCR steps, and a second sample barcode and Illumina TruSeq adapters were introduced in the second step. Sequencing of the libraries was done on an Illumina NovaSeq, producing 2 x 150 bp paired-end reads. The authors' analysis ran thus. With migec v1.2.7, reads were demultiplexed and then collapsed into UMI-guided consensus sequences. Using mixcr v2.1.11, UMI consensuses were aligned to TRA and TRB V and J templates and then assembled into clonotypes. A clonotype was counted as expanded or contracted only when both edgeR and NoisET called the clonotype significant, with the noise models trained on biological replicates. For edgeR calls, a false discovery rate-adjusted p below 0.01 and a log2 fold-change threshold of 1 were applied. As an exploratory analysis of dynamics, PCA with hierarchical clustering was applied to max-normalized trajectories of the 1000 most abundant clonotypes. Each responding clone was given a CD4 or CD8 phenotype based on the CD4+ and CD8+ repertoires, which had been sequenced separately. TCRdb reprocessed the public reads (quality trimming at Q25 with fastp, clone calling with MiXCR) and kept in-frame beta chains. Entries are consolidated by CDR3 protein sequence, retaining the most common genes and DNA. These V and J calls rely on TCRdb rather than the paper's analysis. This sample lists about 400,000 distinct CDR3 sequences; 23% were detected once. Roughly 14% of the sample is held by the ten biggest clonotypes.

PBMCs were isolated by Ficoll-Paque density gradient centrifugation. The sequenced material came from PBMCs or a T cell subset sorted from them (not recorded which). The rearranged segments are TRBV18 and TRBJ1-1, and 9 junctional nucleotides match TRBD1. This TCR came from an adult woman who had mild COVID-19 (a few samples of this study predate the infection). The sample titles of this study are shuffled in the database, so cell type and time point are left out; the donor was told from shared clones. In nucleotides, the sequence is TGTGCCAGCTCACCCCAGACAGGGGGAGACACTGAAGCTTTCTTT. Its protein is CASSPQTGGDTEAFF.